This note documents a single TCR beta chain sequence. What it binds is not known. The sample belongs to a study of T cells in Graves' hyperthyroidism and ophthalmopathy. Findings of the study overall: Blood samples included most of the expanded thyroid clonotypes exceeding 0.001.

Inclusion characteristics of ophthalmopathy patients comprised a Clinical Activity Score of at least 3, a NOSPECS grade of at least 4, and duration under 3 months. Those patients with uncontrolled infection, other autoimmune disease, pregnancy or lactation were excluded. Clinical symptoms, serum thyroxine, TRAb, thyroid ultrasound and orbital computed tomography informed diagnoses. What was amplified from RNA transcripts were TCR beta CDR3 regions. Initially, a first-round RT-PCR of the TCR CDR3 employed the HTBI primer set. TCRdb processed the multiplex PCR reads anew with MiXCR; each CDR3 protein has one entry. The sample lists 300,000 to 400,000 distinct CDR3 sequences, approximately 17% seen once, with 40% in the top ten. Germline assignment: CDR1 SGHRS and CDR2 YFSETQ. This CDR3 has 13 residues. Trimming removed 4 bases from V and 3 bases from J, with 8 bases in between.

This TCR was sampled from a man aged 18 to 35 with Graves' ophthalmopathy. The chain is built from TRBV5-1 and TRBJ1-3; no clear D gene. The sample consisted of blood. CDR3 DNA sequence: TGCGCCAGCAGCGAGGACGGTGGAAACACCATATATTTT. Its protein product is CASSEDGGNTIYF.